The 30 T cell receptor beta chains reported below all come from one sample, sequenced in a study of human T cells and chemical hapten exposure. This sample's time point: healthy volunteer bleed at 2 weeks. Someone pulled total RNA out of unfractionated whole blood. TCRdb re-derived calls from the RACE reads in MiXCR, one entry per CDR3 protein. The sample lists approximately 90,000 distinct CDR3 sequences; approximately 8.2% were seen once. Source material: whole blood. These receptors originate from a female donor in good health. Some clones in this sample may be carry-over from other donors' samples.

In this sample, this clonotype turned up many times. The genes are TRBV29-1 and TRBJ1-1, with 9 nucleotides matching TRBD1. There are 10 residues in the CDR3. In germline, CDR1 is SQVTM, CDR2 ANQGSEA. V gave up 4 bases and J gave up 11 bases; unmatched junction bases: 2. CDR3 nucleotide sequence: TGCAGCGTTGTCGGACAGGGGGCTTTCTTT. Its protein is CSVVGQGAFF. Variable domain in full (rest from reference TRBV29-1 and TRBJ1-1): SAVISQKPSRDICQRGTSLTIQCQVDSQVTMMFWYRQQPGQSLTLIATANQGSEATYESGFVIDKFPISRPNLTFSTLTVSNMSPEDSSIYLCSVVGQGAFFGQGTRLTVV.

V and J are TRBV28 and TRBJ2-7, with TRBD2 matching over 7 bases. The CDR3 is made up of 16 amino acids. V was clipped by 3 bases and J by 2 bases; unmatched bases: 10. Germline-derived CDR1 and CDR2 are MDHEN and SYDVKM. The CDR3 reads CASSFLGSGRPYEQYF. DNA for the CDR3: TGTGCCAGCAGTTTCTTAGGTAGCGGGCGACCCTACGAGCAGTACTTC.

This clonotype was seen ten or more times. The CDR3 spells CSARSILAEDTDTQYF. In DNA, the CDR3 is TGCAGTGCTAGGTCGATACTAGCGGAAGACACAGATACGCAGTATTTT. The V gene is TRBV20-1, the J gene TRBJ2-3; 8 bases fit TRBD2. Losses at the gene ends were 3 bases for V and 2 bases for J; bases not matched to a gene: 10. The germline V gene encodes CDR1 DFQATT and CDR2 SNEGSKA (reference sequence). The CDR3 is 16 amino acids.

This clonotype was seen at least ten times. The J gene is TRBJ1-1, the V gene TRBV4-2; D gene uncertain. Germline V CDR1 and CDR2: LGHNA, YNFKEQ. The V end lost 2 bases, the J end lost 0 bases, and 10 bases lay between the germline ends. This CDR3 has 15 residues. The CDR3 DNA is TGTGCCAGCAGCCAATTACGGCGCATGAACACTGAAGCTTTCTTT. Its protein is CASSQLRRMNTEAFF.

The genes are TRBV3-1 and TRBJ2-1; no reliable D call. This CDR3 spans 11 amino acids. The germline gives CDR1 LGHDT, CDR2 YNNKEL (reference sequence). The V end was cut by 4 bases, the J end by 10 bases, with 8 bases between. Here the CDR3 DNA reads TGTGCCAGCAGCCCCGGACGGGAGCAGTTCTTC. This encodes CASSPGREQFF.

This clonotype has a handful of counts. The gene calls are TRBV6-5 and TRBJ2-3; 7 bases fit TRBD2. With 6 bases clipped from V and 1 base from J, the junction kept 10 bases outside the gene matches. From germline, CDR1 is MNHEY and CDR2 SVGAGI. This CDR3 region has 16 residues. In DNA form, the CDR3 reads TGTGCCAGCAGGGGGCTCAGCGGGGCACGCACAGATACGCAGTATTTT. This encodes CASRGLSGARTDTQYF.

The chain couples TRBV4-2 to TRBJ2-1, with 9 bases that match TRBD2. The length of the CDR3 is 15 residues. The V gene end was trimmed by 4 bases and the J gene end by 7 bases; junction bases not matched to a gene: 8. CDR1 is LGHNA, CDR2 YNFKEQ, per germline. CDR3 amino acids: CASSPRTSEWNEQFF. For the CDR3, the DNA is TGTGCCAGCAGCCCCAGGACTAGCGAGTGGAATGAGCAGTTCTTC.

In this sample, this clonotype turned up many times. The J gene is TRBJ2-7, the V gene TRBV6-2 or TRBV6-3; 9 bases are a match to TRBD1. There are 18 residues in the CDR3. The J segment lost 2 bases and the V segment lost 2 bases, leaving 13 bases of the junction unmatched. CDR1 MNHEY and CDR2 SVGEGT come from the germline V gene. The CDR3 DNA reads TGTGCCAGCAGTTACCACCTGGAGGGACAGGGATTAGCCTACGAGCAGTACTTC. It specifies CASSYHLEGQGLAYEQYF.

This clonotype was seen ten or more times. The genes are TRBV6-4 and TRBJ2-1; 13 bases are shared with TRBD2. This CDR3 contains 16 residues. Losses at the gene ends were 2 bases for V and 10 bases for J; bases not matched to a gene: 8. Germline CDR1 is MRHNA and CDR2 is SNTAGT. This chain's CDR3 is CASSDGGTSGTKEQFF. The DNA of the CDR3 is TGTGCCAGCAGTGACGGGGGGACTAGCGGGACTAAGGAGCAGTTCTTC.

The CDR3 DNA is TGCACCGAGGGGAGGCTCCGTCTGTACGAGCAGTACTTC. Amino acids: CTEGRLRLYEQYF. V is TRBV20-1 and J is TRBJ2-7; D possibly corresponds to TRBD2 (6 bases). This CDR3 region has 13 residues. Germline V lookup: CDR1 DFQATT, CDR2 SNEGSKA (reference sequence).

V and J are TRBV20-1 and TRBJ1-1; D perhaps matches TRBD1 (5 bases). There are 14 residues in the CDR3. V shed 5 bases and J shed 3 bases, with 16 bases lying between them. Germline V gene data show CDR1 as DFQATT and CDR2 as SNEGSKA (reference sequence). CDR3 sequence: CSAGSGGWDTEAFF. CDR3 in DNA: TGCAGTGCTGGAAGTGGGGGATGGGACACTGAAGCTTTCTTT.

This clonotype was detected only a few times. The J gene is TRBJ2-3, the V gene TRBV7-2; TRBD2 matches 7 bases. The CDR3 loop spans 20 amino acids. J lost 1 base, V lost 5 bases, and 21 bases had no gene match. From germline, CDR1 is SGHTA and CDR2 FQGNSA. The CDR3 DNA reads TGTGCCAGCAGCCGACTCGAAGCCGGGACTAATGGGCTGGGCACAGATACGCAGTATTTT. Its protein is CASSRLEAGTNGLGTDTQYF.

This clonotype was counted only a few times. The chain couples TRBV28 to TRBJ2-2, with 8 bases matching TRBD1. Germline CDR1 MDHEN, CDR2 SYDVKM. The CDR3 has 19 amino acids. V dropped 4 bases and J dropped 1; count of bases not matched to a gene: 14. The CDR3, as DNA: TGTGCCAGCAGTTCCACACTGGGACAGGTCAGGGGGAACACCGGGGAGCTGTTTTTT. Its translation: CASSSTLGQVRGNTGELFF.

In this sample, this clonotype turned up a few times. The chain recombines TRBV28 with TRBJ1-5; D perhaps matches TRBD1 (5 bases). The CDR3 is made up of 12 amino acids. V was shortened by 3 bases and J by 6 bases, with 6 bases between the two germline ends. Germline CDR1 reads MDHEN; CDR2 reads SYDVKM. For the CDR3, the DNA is TGTGCCAGCAGTTTGCAGGGTCAGCCCCAGCATTTT. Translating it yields CASSLQGQPQHF.

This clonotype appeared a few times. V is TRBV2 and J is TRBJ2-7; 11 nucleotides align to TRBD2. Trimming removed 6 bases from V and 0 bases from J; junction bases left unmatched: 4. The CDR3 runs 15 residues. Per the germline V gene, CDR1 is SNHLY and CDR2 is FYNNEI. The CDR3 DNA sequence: TGTGCCAGCAGGGTGACTAGCGGGAACTCCTACGAGCAGTACTTC. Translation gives CASRVTSGNSYEQYF.

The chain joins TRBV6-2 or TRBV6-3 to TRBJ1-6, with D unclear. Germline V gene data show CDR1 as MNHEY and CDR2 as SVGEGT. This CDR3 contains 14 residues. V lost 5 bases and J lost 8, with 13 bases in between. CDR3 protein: CASSRTNVDSPLHF. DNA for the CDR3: TGTGCCAGCAGTCGGACTAACGTCGATTCACCCCTCCACTTT.

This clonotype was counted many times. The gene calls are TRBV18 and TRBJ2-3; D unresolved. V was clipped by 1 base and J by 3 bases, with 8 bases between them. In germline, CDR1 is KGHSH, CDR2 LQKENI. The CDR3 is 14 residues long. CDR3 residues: CASSPRQATDTQYF. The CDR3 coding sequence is TGTGCCAGCTCACCACGGCAGGCGACAGATACGCAGTATTTT.

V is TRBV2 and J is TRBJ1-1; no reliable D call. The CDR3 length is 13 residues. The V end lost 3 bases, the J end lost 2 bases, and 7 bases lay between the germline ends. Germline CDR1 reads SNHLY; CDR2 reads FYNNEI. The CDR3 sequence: CASSDGFNTEAFF. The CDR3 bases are TGTGCCAGCAGTGACGGATTTAACACTGAAGCTTTCTTT.

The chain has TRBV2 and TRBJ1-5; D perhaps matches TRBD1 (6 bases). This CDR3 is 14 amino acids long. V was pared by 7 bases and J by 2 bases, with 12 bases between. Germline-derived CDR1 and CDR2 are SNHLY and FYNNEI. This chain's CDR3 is CASKQGFGNQPQHF. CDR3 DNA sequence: TGTGCCAGCAAGCAGGGGTTCGGCAATCAGCCCCAGCATTTT.

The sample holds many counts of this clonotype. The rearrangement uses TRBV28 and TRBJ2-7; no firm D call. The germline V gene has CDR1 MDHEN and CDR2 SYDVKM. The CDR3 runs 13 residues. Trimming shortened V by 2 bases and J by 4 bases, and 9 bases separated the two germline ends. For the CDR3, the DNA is TGTGCCAGCAGTTTAAAGGTACCGTACGAGCAGTACTTC. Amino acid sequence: CASSLKVPYEQYF.

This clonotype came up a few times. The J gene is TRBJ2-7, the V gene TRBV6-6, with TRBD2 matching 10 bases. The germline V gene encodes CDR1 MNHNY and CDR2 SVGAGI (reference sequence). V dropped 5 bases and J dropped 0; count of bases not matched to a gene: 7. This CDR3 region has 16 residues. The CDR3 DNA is TGTGCCAGCAGTACCTCTAGCGGGAGCGCCTCCTACGAGCAGTACTTC. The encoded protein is CASSTSSGSASYEQYF.

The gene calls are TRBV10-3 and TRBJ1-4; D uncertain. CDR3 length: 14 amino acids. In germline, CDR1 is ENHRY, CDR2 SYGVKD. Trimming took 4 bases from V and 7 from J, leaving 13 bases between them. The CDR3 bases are TGTGCCATCAGTGTAGGAGGCGAAGCTGAAAAACTGTTTTTT. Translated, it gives CAISVGGEAEKLFF.

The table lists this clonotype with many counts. The DNA of the CDR3 is TGTGCCAGCAGCCAGCGGACAGGGGGTGAGACCCAGTACTTC. It yields the protein CASSQRTGGETQYF. This chain joins TRBV3-1 and TRBJ2-5, with 10 bases fitting TRBD1. Germline V gene sequence: CDR1 LGHDT, CDR2 YNNKEL (reference sequence). This CDR3 is 14 amino acids long. V lost 3 bases, J lost 5 bases, and 3 bases stayed unmatched.

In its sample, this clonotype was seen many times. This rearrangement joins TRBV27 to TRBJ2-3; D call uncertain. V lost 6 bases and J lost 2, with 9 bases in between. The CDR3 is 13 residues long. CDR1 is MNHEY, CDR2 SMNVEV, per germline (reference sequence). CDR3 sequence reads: CASSPPSTDTQYF. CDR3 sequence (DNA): TGTGCCAGCAGCCCTCCTTCCACAGATACGCAGTATTTT.

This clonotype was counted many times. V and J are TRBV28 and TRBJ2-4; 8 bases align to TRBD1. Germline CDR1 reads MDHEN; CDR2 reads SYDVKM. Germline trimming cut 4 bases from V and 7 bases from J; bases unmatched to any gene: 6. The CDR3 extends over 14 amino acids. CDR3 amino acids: CASSSWTGHNIQYF. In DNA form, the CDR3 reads TGTGCCAGCAGTTCTTGGACAGGGCACAACATTCAGTACTTC.

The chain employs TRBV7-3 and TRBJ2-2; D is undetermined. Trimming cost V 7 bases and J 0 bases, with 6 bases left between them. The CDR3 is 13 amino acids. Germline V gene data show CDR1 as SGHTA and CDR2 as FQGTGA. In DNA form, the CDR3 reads TGTGCCAGCACGGACCCGAACACCGGGGAGCTGTTTTTT. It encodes CASTDPNTGELFF.

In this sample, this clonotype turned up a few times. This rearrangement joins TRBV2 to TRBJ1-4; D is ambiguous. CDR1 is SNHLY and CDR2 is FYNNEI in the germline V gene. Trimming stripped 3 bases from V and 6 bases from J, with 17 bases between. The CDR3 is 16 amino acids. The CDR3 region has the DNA TGTGCCAGCAGTGAGAACCGAGAAGTGCTTGATGAAAAACTGTTTTTT. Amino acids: CASSENREVLDEKLFF.

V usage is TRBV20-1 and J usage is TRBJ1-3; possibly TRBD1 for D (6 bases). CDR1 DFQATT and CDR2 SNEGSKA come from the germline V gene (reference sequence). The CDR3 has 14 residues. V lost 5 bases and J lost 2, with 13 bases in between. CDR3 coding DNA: TGCAGTGCTTTACGGGGGGCGGCTGGAAACACCATATATTTT. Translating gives CSALRGAAGNTIYF.

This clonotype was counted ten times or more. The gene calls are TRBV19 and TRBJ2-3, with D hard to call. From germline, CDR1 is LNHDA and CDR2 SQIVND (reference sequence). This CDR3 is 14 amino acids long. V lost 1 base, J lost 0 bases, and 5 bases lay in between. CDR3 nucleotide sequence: TGTGCCAGTAGTATAGGGACCAGCACAGATACGCAGTATTTT. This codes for CASSIGTSTDTQYF.

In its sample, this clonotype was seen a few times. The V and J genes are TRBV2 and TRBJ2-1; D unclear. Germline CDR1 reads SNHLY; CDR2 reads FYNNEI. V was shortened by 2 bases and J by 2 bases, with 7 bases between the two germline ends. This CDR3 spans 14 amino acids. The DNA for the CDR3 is TGTGCCAGCAGTGAATGGCGAACCTACAATGAGCAGTTCTTC. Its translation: CASSEWRTYNEQFF.